Described below is a single T cell receptor beta chain sequence and its context. What it binds is not known. CDR3 size: 15 residues. V lost 0 bases and J lost 1, with 10 bases in between. CDR1 and CDR2 (germline): SGHRS, YFSETQ. PCR primers comprised 60 Vbeta and 13 Jbeta primers. Clones were sequenced by immunoSEQ multiplex PCR, and TCRdb holds only the in-frame ones, with some missing. Here the sample spans around 88,000 clones, approximately 72% being singletons. This entry is derived from a study of cytomegalovirus exposure and HLA in healthy donors. General study findings and limits: Looking again later, the authors saw that most CMV-associated TCR beta chains seemed HLA-restricted.

The clonotype was recovered from a woman aged 40 to 50 in good health and CMV-seropositive. The rearrangement links TRBV5-1 to TRBJ2-5, with D uncertain. What was sequenced was PBMCs. DNA for the CDR3: TGCGCCAGCAGCTTGGGATGGAGTCCCCAAGAGACCCAGTACTTC. Translated, it gives CASSLGWSPQETQYF.